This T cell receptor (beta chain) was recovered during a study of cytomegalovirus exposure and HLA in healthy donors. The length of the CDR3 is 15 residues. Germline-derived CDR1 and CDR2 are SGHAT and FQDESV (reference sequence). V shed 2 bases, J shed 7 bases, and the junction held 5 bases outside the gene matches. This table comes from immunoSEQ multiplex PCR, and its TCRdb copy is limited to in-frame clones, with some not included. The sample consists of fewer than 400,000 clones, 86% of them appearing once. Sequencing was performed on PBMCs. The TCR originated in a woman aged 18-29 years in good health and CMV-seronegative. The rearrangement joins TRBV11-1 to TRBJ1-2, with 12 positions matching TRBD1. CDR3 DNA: TGTGCCAGCAGCTTATCGGGACAGGGGGCTTTTGGCTACACCTTC. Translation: CASSLSGQGAFGYTF.